This TCR beta chain was found in a study of monozygotic twins with inflammatory bowel disease. Whole-study findings and limits: Patient repertoire variability may have increased through differing immunosuppressive treatments. Twins classed as concordant or discordant showed no difference in repertoire similarity, possibly from limited power. The results supported no single strong signal or clonotype associated with IBD.

Remarks on this clonotype: Its antigen remains unidentified.

CDR3 size: 15 residues. Germline-derived CDR1 and CDR2 are MNHNS and SASEGT. Each donor supplied less than 3 ml of blood. TCRdb re-analyzed the 5' RACE reads; it lists each CDR3 protein once, without DNA. The table for this sample gives 200,000 to 250,000 distinct CDR3 sequences. The chain recombines TRBV6-1 with TRBJ2-7; TCRdb indicates TRBD1, and absent DNA this call remains unverified. Sequencing was performed on blood. The source of this sequence is a human donor with ulcerative colitis or Crohn's disease, or a healthy co-twin of an affected twin (not recorded which). The CDR3 sequence: CASSEGDSETYEQYF.